A single sample gave rise to the 2 T cell receptor beta chains below, sequenced in a study of blood T cell repertoires in COVID-19 (dated by TCRdb to the early 2020s). Library creation used the immunoSEQ multiplex PCR assay. Sourced from immuneACCESS, this table was stored by TCRdb with only in-frame sequences that have V and J called. A share of the clones is absent; for the studies checked, an unresolved V gene accounts for under half, and the remainder has no known explanation. The sample data list under 150,000 clones, and 85% to 90% of these were observed just once. The ten largest clones capture about a tenth of the sample. Sequencing was done on a sample of peripheral blood. These receptors were taken from a man aged 80 or over with acute or convalescent COVID-19.

V gene TRBV21-1 combines with J gene TRBJ2-7; TRBD1 is the table's D call and was not checked against the DNA. TRBV21-1 is flagged as a pseudogene. This CDR3 has 16 residues. The CDR3 sequence is CASSPPCWGKQGEQYF. In nucleotides, the CDR3 is TGTGCCAGCAGCCCTCCCTGCTGGGGCAAGCAGGGCGAGCAGTACTTC.

This clone was observed a single time. The rearrangement links TRBV27 to TRBJ2-7, with 7 bases lining up with TRBD1. Germline V gene sequence: CDR1 MNHEY, CDR2 SMNVEV (reference sequence). The CDR3 is made up of 15 amino acids. The J segment lost 0 bases and the V segment lost 2 bases, leaving 4 bases of the junction unmatched. DNA for the CDR3: TGTGCCAGCAGTTTAGCTTGGGACAGCTCCTACGAGCAGTACTTC. Translation: CASSLAWDSSYEQYF.